Following are 18 T cell receptor beta chains from one sample sequenced in a study of blood T cells in healthy people across ages. The use of a sample-barcoded 5' primer and a J-beta primer mix characterized a second PCR of 7 to 11 cycles. One entry per CDR3 protein results from TCRdb running MiXCR on the 5' RACE reads. The sample has around 1,500,000 distinct CDR3 sequences; 28% are singletons. The material sequenced was blood. The receptors originated from a woman in her thirties in good health.

This clonotype has just a few counts. The chain carries TRBV12-3 or TRBV12-4 and TRBJ2-1, with D maybe TRBD2 (6 bases). Trimming pared 6 bases from V and 7 bases from J, leaving 13 bases between. CDR3 size: 13 residues. CDR3 residues: CASRGAGRNEQFF. For the CDR3, the DNA is TGTGCCAGCAGGGGCGCGGGGCGGAATGAGCAGTTCTTC.

At least ten counts were recorded for this clonotype. DNA of the CDR3: TGCGCCAGCAGCTTGGCCGGGACGGGGATTTACGAGCAGTACTTC. Translated, it gives CASSLAGTGIYEQYF. The chain recombines TRBV5-1 with TRBJ2-7; D possibly matches TRBD1 or TRBD2 (5 bases each). Deletions cut 0 bases from V and 4 bases from J, with 14 bases between. The CDR3 runs to 15 residues. Germline V gene sequence: CDR1 SGHRS, CDR2 YFSETQ.

This clonotype was observed a few times. The chain recombines TRBV20-1 with TRBJ2-4, with D perhaps matching TRBD1 (6 bases). The J call may be faulty, since TRBJ2-7 better matches the DNA end. The CDR3 is 15 residues long. Germline V gene sequence: CDR1 DFQATT, CDR2 SNEGSKA (reference sequence). The CDR3 sequence is CSASPPQGIHFEQYF. DNA of the CDR3: TGCAGTGCTAGCCCCCCACAGGGCATTCATTTCGAGCAGTACTTC.

A few counts support this clonotype. DNA of the CDR3: TGTGCCAGCAGTAACACTAGCGCGCCCCACAATGAGCAGTTCTTC. This sequence encodes CASSNTSAPHNEQFF. The gene calls are TRBV12-3 or TRBV12-4 and TRBJ2-1; 7 nucleotides agree with TRBD2. The junction had 9 bases not matched to a gene; V was cut back by 5 bases and J by 5 bases. The CDR3 is made up of 15 amino acids.

The V gene is TRBV4-1, the J gene TRBJ2-3, with no clear D. V lost 11 bases and J lost 2, with 14 bases in between. In germline, CDR1 is MGHRA, CDR2 YSYEKL. The CDR3 has 13 amino acids. In DNA, the CDR3 is TGCGCCGCGAGCAAGGAACCCACAGATACGCAGTATTTT. Protein sequence: CAASKEPTDTQYF.

The V and J genes are TRBV7-6 and TRBJ2-1, with D tentatively TRBD1 or TRBD2 (6 bases each). The CDR3 is 17 residues long. V was shortened by 0 bases and J by 6 bases, with 18 bases between the two germline ends. Germline CDR1 and CDR2: SGHVS and FNYEAQ. This CDR3 is CASSLARGLRRVNEQFF. DNA for the CDR3: TGTGCCAGCAGCTTAGCCAGGGGTTTGAGGAGGGTCAATGAGCAGTTCTTC.

This clonotype has more than one count but fewer than ten. The J gene is TRBJ1-2, the V gene TRBV27; 9 positions agree with TRBD1. The junction had 4 bases not matched to a gene; V was cut back by 2 bases and J by 9 bases. Germline CDR1 is MNHEY and CDR2 is SMNVEV (reference sequence). The CDR3 is 13 residues long. The CDR3 region is CASSLGTGLSYTF. The CDR3 nucleotides read TGTGCCAGCAGTTTAGGGACAGGGTTGAGCTACACCTTC.

V usage is TRBV6-5 and J usage is TRBJ1-6; D unresolved. The CDR3 loop spans 15 amino acids. Germline values: CDR1 MNHEY, CDR2 SVGAGI. Trimming shortened V by 2 bases and J by 5 bases, and 10 bases separated the two germline ends. The CDR3 DNA sequence: TGTGCCAGCAGTTACAACGAGGAAGATAATTCACCCCTCCACTTT. This translates into CASSYNEEDNSPLHF.

This clonotype was seen a few times. The genes are TRBV6-5 and TRBJ1-5; 8 bases line up with TRBD1. The CDR3 covers 13 residues. CDR1 is MNHEY and CDR2 is SVGAGI in the germline V gene. Trimming removed 7 bases from V and 6 bases from J; junction bases left unmatched: 5. The CDR3 DNA is TGTGCCAGCATGGCAGGGGGCGGTCAGCCCCAGCATTTT. Amino acid sequence: CASMAGGGQPQHF.

The chain has TRBV20-1 and TRBJ2-3; TRBD1 aligns across 7 bases. There are 14 residues in the CDR3. In germline, CDR1 is DFQATT, CDR2 SNEGSKA (reference sequence). With V trimmed by 5 bases and J by 4 bases, 9 bases remained unmatched. The CDR3 here is CSAPRTGTADTQYF. Written as DNA, the CDR3 is TGCAGTGCTCCCCGGACAGGCACGGCAGATACGCAGTATTTT.

This clonotype was counted only a few times. The chain is built from TRBV12-5 and TRBJ2-7; 7 positions match TRBD2. CDR3 length: 12 residues. Germline-derived CDR1 and CDR2 are LGHNT and FRNRAP. V dropped 6 bases and J dropped 5; count of bases not matched to a gene: 4. CDR3 sequence reads: CASGGGYNEQYF. The CDR3, as DNA: TGTGCTAGTGGCGGGGGGTATAACGAGCAGTACTTC.

V is TRBV20-1 and J is TRBJ2-1; 8 positions match TRBD2. Looked up from germline, CDR1 is DFQATT and CDR2 is SNEGSKA (reference sequence). There are 12 residues in the CDR3. The CDR3 sequence: CSGGGTYNEQFF. CDR3 DNA: TGCAGCGGCGGGGGGACCTACAATGAGCAGTTCTTC.

This chain uses TRBV7-9 with TRBJ1-5, with D possibly matching TRBD1 (6 bases). V was cut by 5 bases and J by 2 bases, with 16 bases left in between. The CDR3 has 16 amino acids. Germline V lookup: CDR1 SEHNR, CDR2 FQNEAQ (reference sequence). The CDR3 spells CASSPGTPGGNQPQHF. The CDR3 nucleotides read TGTGCCAGCAGCCCCGGGACACCCGGGGGCAATCAGCCCCAGCATTTT.

This clonotype has more than one count but fewer than ten. Here the CDR3 reads CASSFNGGPGYTF. CDR3 DNA: TGTGCCAGCAGCTTTAACGGGGGCCCTGGCTACACCTTC. The J gene is TRBJ1-2, the V gene TRBV7-9, with D tentatively TRBD1 (6 bases). Trimming removed 3 bases at V and 7 bases at J, with 12 bases between. Per germline, CDR1 SEHNR and CDR2 FQNEAQ (reference sequence). The CDR3 has 13 residues. Filled out from reference TRBV7-9 and TRBJ1-2, the complete variable domain reads DTGVSQNPRHKITKRGQNVTFRCDPISEHNRLYWYRQTLGQGPEFLTYFQNEAQLEKSRLLSDRFSAERPKGSFSTLEIQRTEQGDSAMYLCASSFNGGPGYTFGSGTRLTVV.

This clonotype was counted between two and nine times. The rearrangement joins TRBV7-9 to TRBJ2-1, with D perhaps matching TRBD1 or TRBD2 (5 bases each). Trimming removed 1 base from V and 8 bases from J, with 12 bases in between. CDR1 is SEHNR and CDR2 is FQNEAQ in the germline V gene (reference sequence). The CDR3 spans 14 residues. The CDR3 nucleotides are TGTGCCAGCAGCTTAGGGGGGTCCCGAGATGAGCAGTTCTTC. Translated, it gives CASSLGGSRDEQFF.

A single count supports this clonotype. With a much larger clone just one base away, this may be a read error. This chain joins TRBV7-6 and TRBJ2-7; a weak D match, TRBD2 (5 bases). V was cut by 1 base and J by 12 bases, with 16 bases left in between. Germline CDR1 reads SGHVS; CDR2 reads FNYEAQ. The CDR3 is 13 amino acids. CDR3 region: CASSLEASSARYF. CDR3 bases: TGTGCCAGCAGCTTAGAGGCTAGCTCGGCGCGGTACTTC.

The chain has TRBV6-5 and TRBJ2-1; no clear D. Germline assignment: CDR1 MNHEY and CDR2 SVGAGI. Trimming cost V 2 bases and J 8 bases, with 7 bases left between them. The CDR3 loop spans 12 amino acids. The CDR3 DNA follows: TGTGCCAGCAGTTACGGTTTCGATGAGCAGTTCTTC. This translates into CASSYGFDEQFF.

This clonotype was counted at least ten times. This rearrangement joins TRBV3-1 to TRBJ1-2, with 12 bases fitting TRBD1. Trimming at V came to 4 bases and at J to 7 bases, leaving 7 bases not matched to a gene. Germline CDR1 reads LGHDT; CDR2 reads YNNKEL (reference sequence). The CDR3 is made up of 15 amino acids. This CDR3 reads CASSPWGQGATGYTF. In DNA, the CDR3 is TGTGCCAGCAGCCCTTGGGGACAGGGGGCGACTGGCTACACCTTC.